This TCR beta chain was captured in a study of cytomegalovirus exposure and HLA in healthy donors. General observations from the study: Among TCR beta chains, those listed as cytomegalovirus-associated numbered around 180. Confirmation was obtained in vitro that a few CMV-associated chains are specific for CMV antigens. According to a later analysis, TCR clusters from the first cohort tended to co-occur in the 120 or so validation repertoires.

Only in-frame clones appear in the TCRdb table, and some are missing; sequencing was by immunoSEQ multiplex PCR. The sample consists of 250,000 to 350,000 clones, approximately 91% of them appearing once. Concerning this clone: Its antigen is unidentified.

Germline values: CDR1 MNHNY, CDR2 SVGAGI (reference sequence). This CDR3 has 15 residues. V was pared by 6 bases and J by 3 bases, with 8 bases of the junction left unmatched. The rearrangement links TRBV6-6 to TRBJ2-3; TRBD2 matches 8 bases. This sequence was found in a man aged 30-40 years in good health and CMV-seronegative. The sequencing sample was made of PBMCs. CDR3 loop: CASSTGRVVTDTQYF. CDR3 DNA: TGTGCCAGCAGCACCGGGAGGGTCGTTACAGATACGCAGTATTTT.